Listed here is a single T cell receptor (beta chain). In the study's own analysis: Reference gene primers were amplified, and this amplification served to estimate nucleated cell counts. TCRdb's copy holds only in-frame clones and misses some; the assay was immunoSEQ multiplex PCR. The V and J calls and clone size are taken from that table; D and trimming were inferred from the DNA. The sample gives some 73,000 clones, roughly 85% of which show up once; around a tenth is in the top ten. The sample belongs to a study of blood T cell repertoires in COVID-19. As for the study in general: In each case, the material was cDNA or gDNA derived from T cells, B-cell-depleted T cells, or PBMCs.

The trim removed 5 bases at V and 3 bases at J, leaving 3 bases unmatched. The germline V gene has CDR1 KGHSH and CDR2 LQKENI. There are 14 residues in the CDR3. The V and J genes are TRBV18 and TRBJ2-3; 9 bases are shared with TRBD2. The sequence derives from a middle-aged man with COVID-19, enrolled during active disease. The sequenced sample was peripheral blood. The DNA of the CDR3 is TGTGCCAGCTCAAAGGGACTAGCAACAGATACGCAGTATTTT. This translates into CASSKGLATDTQYF. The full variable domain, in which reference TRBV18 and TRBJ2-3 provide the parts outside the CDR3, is NAGVMQNPRHLVRRRGQEARLRCSPMKGHSHVYWYRQLPEEGLKFMVYLQKENIIDESGMPKERFSAEFPKEGPSILRIQQVVRGDSAAYFCASSKGLATDTQYFGPGTRLTVL.